This passage covers 7 T cell receptor beta chains from one sample sequenced in a study of shared clonotypes between healthy human individuals (dated by TCRdb to between 2020 and 2021). The library relied on the immunoSEQ multiplex PCR assay. In its TCRdb copy, this immuneACCESS table keeps in-frame sequences only and misses some clones. Where compared with another copy, unresolved V genes explain less than half of these, and the others have no known cause. This sample is represented by more than 400,000 clones; approximately 94% of them were singletons. The top ten clones comprise 0.064% of the sample. Sequencing used naive CD4+ T cells sorted from blood. The sample's cell subset or site label, decoded: CD45RA+ positively selected. These TCRs come from a woman between 25 and 40 years old in good health.

The CDR3 sequence is CASSRMTSGRAETQYF. The CDR3 region has the DNA TGTGCCAGCTCACGCATGACTAGCGGGAGGGCAGAGACCCAGTACTTC. V usage is TRBV18 and J usage is TRBJ2-5; 14 nucleotides agree with TRBD2. CDR1 and CDR2 from the germline V gene are KGHSH and LQKENI. V lost 4 bases, J lost 4 bases, and 5 bases stayed unmatched. This CDR3 has 16 amino acids.

The chain uses TRBV14 and TRBJ2-7, with TRBD1 identical over 8 bases. This CDR3 has 12 residues. Germline V lookup: CDR1 SGHDN, CDR2 FVKESK. The J segment lost 8 bases and the V segment lost 4 bases, leaving 4 bases of the junction unmatched. Here the CDR3 reads CASSPDRVQQYF. In DNA form, the CDR3 reads TGTGCCAGCAGCCCGGACAGGGTGCAGCAGTACTTC.

The chain employs TRBV5-6 and TRBJ2-2; perhaps D is TRBD1 or TRBD2 (5 bases each). Per germline, CDR1 SGHDT and CDR2 YYEEEE. The CDR3 totals 13 residues. The V end lost 4 bases, the J end lost 3 bases, and 7 bases lay between the germline ends. The CDR3 protein is CASSRDDTGELFF. The DNA for the CDR3 is TGTGCCAGCAGCCGGGACGACACCGGGGAGCTGTTTTTT.

This chain connects TRBV6-5 to TRBJ2-1, with D perhaps matching TRBD2 (5 bases). The germline gives CDR1 MNHEY, CDR2 SVGAGI. This CDR3 contains 14 residues. V was pared by 6 bases and J by 4 bases, with 13 bases between. CDR3 region: CASRALAAYNEQFF. CDR3 coding DNA: TGTGCCAGCAGAGCCCTAGCTGCGTACAATGAGCAGTTCTTC.

V is TRBV5-1 and J is TRBJ2-5; 7 bases match TRBD1. V lost 4 bases, J lost 2 bases, and 14 bases stayed unmatched. The CDR3 spans 17 residues. Germline V gene sequence: CDR1 SGHRS, CDR2 YFSETQ. Written as DNA, the CDR3 is TGCGCCAGCAGCCCGACGAGGGGGCGAGCGGTTCAAGAGACCCAGTACTTC. Amino acid sequence: CASSPTRGRAVQETQYF.

The J gene is TRBJ2-7, the V gene TRBV5-1; possible D gene TRBD1, 6 bases. CDR1 and CDR2 (germline): SGHRS, YFSETQ. This CDR3 has 14 amino acids. The V and J ends lost 2 bases and 1 base respectively, with 10 bases between them. CDR3 protein: CASSLVQGSYEQYF. The CDR3 DNA reads TGCGCCAGCAGCTTAGTACAGGGATCCTACGAGCAGTACTTC.

The genes are TRBV10-3 and TRBJ2-5; D is unresolved. Germline V CDR1 and CDR2: ENHRY, SYGVKD. The CDR3 length is 13 residues. Between the trimmed V and J ends, which lost 5 bases and 4 bases, there was a span of 11 bases. The CDR3 protein is CAISSYPGETQYF. The CDR3 bases are TGTGCCATCAGTTCGTACCCGGGAGAGACCCAGTACTTC.